What follows are 18 T cell receptor beta chains derived from one specimen sequenced in a study of blood T cell repertoires in COVID-19. Repertoires were generated with immunoSEQ multiplex PCR, while TCRdb's copy carries only in-frame clones and drops some. Of tens of thousands of clones in the sample, approximately 83% were seen once. The sample taken for sequencing was peripheral blood. The receptors stem from a middle-aged man with COVID-19, enrolled during active disease.

J is TRBJ1-1 and V is TRBV29-1; 8 bases map to TRBD1. The CDR3 sequence is 13 residues long. Germline V CDR1 and CDR2: SQVTM, ANQGSEA. V dropped 8 bases and J dropped 0; count of bases not matched to a gene: 5. The CDR3 DNA reads as TGCAGCACACGACAGGGGCTGAACACTGAAGCTTTCTTT. This gives the protein CSTRQGLNTEAFF.

The CDR3, as DNA: TGTGCCAGCAGCCAAGACACCCATTCGTGGACAGGGGGGAACACTGAAGCTTTCTTT. Translated: CASSQDTHSWTGGNTEAFF. V is TRBV3-1 (or the pseudogene TRBV3-2) and J is TRBJ1-1; TRBD1 agrees at 10 bases. J was trimmed by 1 base and V by 0 bases; bases with no gene match: 11. The CDR3 extends over 19 amino acids. Germline CDR1 is LGHDT and CDR2 is YNNKEL (reference sequence).

This clone was recorded once. This CDR3 is CASSRQGGDYNEQFF. CDR3 in DNA: TGTGCCAGCAGCCGGCAGGGAGGCGACTACAATGAGCAGTTCTTC. This rearrangement joins TRBV7-9 to TRBJ2-1, with a possible D match to TRBD2 (6 bases). The V end was cut by 5 bases, the J end by 3 bases, with 14 bases between. Germline assignment: CDR1 SEHNR and CDR2 FQNEAQ (reference sequence). The CDR3 contains 15 residues.

The chain uses TRBV4-2 and TRBJ2-3; 10 bases agree with TRBD2. Trimming cost V 5 bases and J 4 bases; bases outside gene matches: 6. The CDR3 runs 15 residues. CDR1 and CDR2 (germline): LGHNA, YNFKEQ. The CDR3 bases are TGTGCCAGCAGCTTTAGCGGGGGGAGGGCAGATACGCAGTATTTT. The encoded protein is CASSFSGGRADTQYF.

V gene TRBV29-1 combines with J gene TRBJ1-1; D gene unclear. This CDR3 comprises 14 residues. V lost 4 bases to trimming and J lost 9 bases, with 21 bases between them. CDR1 and CDR2 (germline): SQVTM, ANQGSEA. CDR3: CSVGSGYDDLQAFF. CDR3 in DNA: TGCAGCGTTGGCTCAGGTTACGACGATCTCCAAGCTTTCTTT.

The chain uses TRBV28 and TRBJ1-6; a possible D gene is TRBD1 (5 bases). Trimming cost V 2 bases and J 7 bases, with 9 bases left between them. The CDR3 is made up of 14 amino acids. Germline CDR1 MDHEN, CDR2 SYDVKM. Here the CDR3 reads CASSLQGRNSPLHF. In nucleotides, the CDR3 is TGTGCCAGCAGTTTACAGGGTCGGAATTCACCCCTCCACTTT.

This chain connects TRBV7-2 to TRBJ2-6; D gene unclear. This CDR3 region has 15 residues. CDR1 SGHTA and CDR2 FQGNSA come from the germline V gene. Trimming removed 5 bases at V and 0 bases at J, with 8 bases between. CDR3 DNA: TGTGCCAGCAGCCCGTCGGTCTCTGGGGCCAACGTCCTGACTTTC. As protein: CASSPSVSGANVLTF.

This clone was seen a few times. The V gene is TRBV7-2, the J gene TRBJ1-5; tentative D call: TRBD1 (5 bases). Germline CDR1 reads SGHTA; CDR2 reads FQGNSA. V was shortened by 8 bases and J by 0 bases, with 17 bases between the two germline ends. CDR3 size: 16 residues. CDR3 sequence: CASGVGPRYSNQPQHF. The CDR3 coding sequence is TGTGCCAGCGGTGTGGGGCCCCGTTATAGCAATCAGCCCCAGCATTTT. Looking up the rest from reference TRBV7-2 and TRBJ1-5 gives the full variable domain: GAGVSQSPSNKVTEKGKDVELRCDPISGHTALYWYRQSLGQGLEFLIYFQGNSAPDKSGLPSDRFSAERTGGSVSTLTIQRTQQEDSAVYLCASGVGPRYSNQPQHFGDGTRLSIL.

The chain is built from TRBV5-1 and TRBJ2-6; 7 bases align to TRBD1. The CDR3 covers 16 residues. J lost 4 bases, V lost 4 bases, and 8 bases had no gene match. In germline, CDR1 is SGHRS, CDR2 YFSETQ. The CDR3 DNA reads TGCGCCAGCAGCGTCGGGACAGCCCAAGGGGCCAACGTCCTGACTTTC. It specifies CASSVGTAQGANVLTF.

The rearrangement links TRBV23-1 to TRBJ2-5; a weak D match, TRBD1 (6 bases). TRBV23-1 is labeled an ORF, and its function is uncertain. Trimming left V 2 bases short and J 1 base short, with 8 bases between. The CDR3 length is 14 residues. The chain's CDR3 is CASSQRGIQETQYF. CDR3 nucleotides: TGCGCCAGCAGTCAAAGGGGGATCCAAGAGACCCAGTACTTC.

The chain combines TRBV25-1 with TRBJ1-1; D possibly corresponds to TRBD1 (6 bases). Germline lookup yields CDR1 MGHDK and CDR2 SYGVNS. V shed 2 bases and J shed 1 base, with 8 bases lying between them. The CDR3 contains 14 residues. The CDR3 loop reads CASSERTANTEAFF. The DNA of the CDR3 is TGTGCCAGCAGTGAACGGACAGCGAACACTGAAGCTTTCTTT.

In this sample, this clone turned up a few times. This chain links TRBV12-3 or TRBV12-4 with TRBJ1-2; D is perhaps TRBD1 (5 bases). This CDR3 has 12 residues. The V end lost 6 bases, the J end lost 8 bases, and 13 bases lay between the germline ends. In DNA form, the CDR3 reads TGTGCCAGCAGCTCCACCGGGGGAGGCTACACCTTC. Its protein is CASSSTGGGYTF.

The chain joins TRBV4-2 to TRBJ2-5; D gene uncertain. Germline lookup yields CDR1 LGHNA and CDR2 YNFKEQ. The CDR3 extends over 13 amino acids. V dropped 0 bases and J dropped 5 bases, with 7 bases sitting between them. CDR3 coding DNA: TGTGCCAGCAGCCAAGATCTGAGCGAGACCCAGTACTTC. The encoded protein is CASSQDLSETQYF.

This clone came up once. The chain is built from TRBV2 and TRBJ2-2, with TRBD1 matching over 7 bases. Germline values: CDR1 SNHLY, CDR2 FYNNEI. This CDR3 spans 15 amino acids. V lost 6 bases and J lost 1; bases outside the gene matches: 5. DNA for the CDR3: TGTGCCAGCAGGGAAAGGACAGGGAACACCGGGGAGCTGTTTTTT. Amino acid sequence: CASRERTGNTGELFF.

The chain recombines TRBV5-4 with TRBJ2-2, with a weak D call TRBD2 (5 bases). Germline-derived CDR1 and CDR2 are SGHNT and YYREEE (reference sequence). The V gene lost 0 bases and the J gene lost 1 base, with 13 bases spanning the gap. The CDR3 consists of 17 residues. The DNA of the CDR3 is TGTGCCAGCAGCTTGGGAGGGCCTAGGGTGAACACCGGGGAGCTGTTTTTT. Translating it yields CASSLGGPRVNTGELFF.

The chain combines TRBV6-6 with TRBJ1-5, with D possibly TRBD1 on 5 matching bases. Per germline, CDR1 MNHNY and CDR2 SVGAGI (reference sequence). This CDR3 spans 15 amino acids. The V end lost 6 bases, the J end lost 1 base, and 13 bases lay between the germline ends. The CDR3 nucleotides read TGTGCCAGCAGCGCCGGGACTTCCAGCAATCAGCCCCAGCATTTT. Translated: CASSAGTSSNQPQHF.

The chain employs TRBV9 and TRBJ2-7, with D possibly matching TRBD1 (6 bases). The V and J ends lost 3 bases and 2 bases respectively, with 15 bases between them. The CDR3 contains 15 residues. Germline V CDR1 and CDR2: SGDLS, YYNGEE. CDR3 sequence: CASSAEVTGTYEQYF. Written as DNA, the CDR3 is TGTGCCAGCAGCGCAGAGGTGACAGGTACCTACGAGCAGTACTTC.

This chain links TRBV6-1 with TRBJ2-3; unclear D gene. The CDR3 loop spans 14 amino acids. CDR1 and CDR2 from the germline V gene are MNHNS and SASEGT. The germline V and J ends were trimmed by 2 bases and 5 bases, with 11 bases remaining between them. CDR3 sequence reads: CASSESLRGDTQYF. In DNA form, the CDR3 reads TGTGCCAGCAGTGAAAGTCTTAGAGGAGATACGCAGTATTTT.